The present T cell receptor (beta chain) was sequenced within a study of shared clonotypes between healthy human individuals (dated by TCRdb to about 2020). Context from the whole study: The cohort comprised a couple of women and a few men aged 18 to 49 years. For each donor, CD4 naive and CD4 memory were each given three plates, CD8 naive was given two plates, and CD8 memory was given one plate. To estimate repertoire size and how much clonotypes are shared between individuals, the study performed deep sequencing of blood TCR repertoires from a few healthy adults. Different laboratories and diverse techniques were used to prepare libraries and sequence TCR repertoires, to increase sequencing depth and limit assay-specific biases. Per donor, leukapheresis produced somewhere between about 0.94 and 9.5 billion PBMCs. Results and caveats for the whole study, not just this receptor: Sampling was restricted to blood, and TCR repertoires in tissues likely differ from the TCR repertoires found in blood. Across a handful of donors, roughly 5% of naive CD4, 3.5% of naive CD8, approximately 2.5% of memory CD4, and approximately 0.4% of memory CD8 clonotypes were shared. Because the study included a small number of donors, the genetic and exposure-history diversity represented was limited. Even with the large sequencing depth, rarefaction of the sorted-subset datasets indicated that sequencing was incomplete. Based on pairwise subsampling, the degree of clonotype sharing among donors was expected to be affected by sequencing depth. Compared with non-shared clonotypes, clonotypes shared by all four sorted-subset donors had higher generation probabilities. Naive subsets generally had larger estimated clonotype richness than memory subsets.

CD8 naive samples were CD45RO-negative cells positively selected for CCR7, giving a CD45RA+CCR7+ population that excluded TemRA cells. The donors were healthy, HIV-negative adults who had no recently reported acute infections or vaccinations. Every donor was a Caucasian adult residing in Nashville, Tennessee, USA. Blood was collected by leukapheresis, and PBMCs were isolated by Ficoll-Histopaque density gradient centrifugation and then cryopreserved in liquid nitrogen vapor phase. Analytical flow cytometry was used to check the purity and quantity of each magnetically sorted T cell population. Genomic DNA was isolated from every sorted fraction and measured by UV absorbance on a Nanodrop 2000c. Per the germline V gene, SGHAT is the CDR1 and FQNNGV is the CDR2. Cut back by 5 bases and 6 bases, the V and J ends lie 11 bases apart. The CDR3 runs 12 residues from the cysteine to the phenylalanine. Only CDR3 DNA is held: 36 bases, read in frame from base 1.

Using the deep immunoSEQ assay, multiplex PCR amplified TCR CDR3 regions from genomic DNA. For each cell subset, the extracted genomic DNA was distributed evenly across all wells of several immunoSEQ 96-well plates, and each plate served as one replicate. For sorted subsets, each replicate PCR was loaded with around 200 ng genomic DNA, equivalent to about 33,000 T cell genomes. Purified libraries were quantified with a Qubit 3.0 fluorometer, sized on a Bioanalyzer 2100, and re-quantified with the KAPA Library Quantification kit. A separate single-read 150-cycle Illumina NextSeq 550 flow cell was used to sequence each immunoSEQ 96-well plate. On the study's bioinformatics: Because the immunoSEQ output held only junctional sequences and lacked quality scores, the filtering could not match the filtering applied to full-length reads. Sequences were annotated with PyIR, a Python wrapper for IgBLAST v1.9, and V/J genes and CDR3 were assigned using IMGT germline references. Any read was removed if the V/J assignment was weak (E-value above 1e-6), the CDR3 was missing, or the read contained stop codons, out-of-frame junctions, or ambiguous translated residues. V3J clonotypes were defined as sequences sharing the same inferred V gene, J gene, and CDR3 amino acid sequence. The percentage overlap between two repertoires was calculated by dividing the number of shared unique clonotypes by the size of the smaller repertoire. Richness of each repertoire was evaluated using RTK rarefaction, the Chao1 estimator, and Recon v2.1 estimates of unobserved clonotypes. Generation probabilities for all TCRbeta clonotypes obtained by the gDNA method from several donors were computed using OLGA. Here the immuneACCESS table is served through TCRdb, limited to in-frame sequences with V and J called. Missing clones are a known gap in these copies; in checked studies unresolved V genes cover under half, and the rest lacks a known reason. V and J calls and clone size are as listed in that table; D and trimming were resolved from the DNA. The sample table holds 660,000 or so clones, of which approximately 96% were seen once. Roughly 0.1% of the sample is in the top ten clones.

As concerns this clone: The specificity of this receptor is unknown. Base qualities are not recorded, but no much larger clone differs from it by a single base.

Sample: naive CD8+ T cells sorted from blood. What this sample's cell subset or site label stands for: CD45RA+CCR7+. This clonotype was sampled from a woman aged 25 to 39 in good health. This chain joins TRBV11-2 to TRBJ2-7; no confident D gene assignment can be made. Here the CDR3 is given as CASSRGEGEQYF. Read as DNA, the sequence is TGTGCCAGCAGCCGAGGAGAAGGCGAGCAGTACTTC.